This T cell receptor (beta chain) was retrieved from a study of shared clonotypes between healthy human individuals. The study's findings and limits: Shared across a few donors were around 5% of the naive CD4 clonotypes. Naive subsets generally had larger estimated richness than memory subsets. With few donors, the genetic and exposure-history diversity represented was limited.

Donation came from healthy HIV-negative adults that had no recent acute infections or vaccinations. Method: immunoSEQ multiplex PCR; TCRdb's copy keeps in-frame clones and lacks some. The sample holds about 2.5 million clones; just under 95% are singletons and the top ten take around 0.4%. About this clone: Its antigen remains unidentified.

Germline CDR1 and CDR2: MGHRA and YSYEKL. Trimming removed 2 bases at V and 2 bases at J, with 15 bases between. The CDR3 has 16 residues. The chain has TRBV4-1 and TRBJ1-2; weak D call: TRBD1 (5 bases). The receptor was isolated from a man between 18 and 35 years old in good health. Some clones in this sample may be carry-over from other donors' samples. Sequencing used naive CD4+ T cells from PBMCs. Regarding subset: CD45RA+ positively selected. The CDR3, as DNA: TGCGCCAGCAGCCAACTCCCTTCAGGGTCCAACTATGGCTACACCTTC. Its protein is CASSQLPSGSNYGYTF.